The clone carrying this TCR beta chain was seen just once. The antigen is not known. This sample was included in a study of shared clonotypes between healthy human individuals. Trimming shortened V by 1 base and J by 8 bases, and 12 bases separated the two germline ends. The germline V gene encodes CDR1 SGHTA and CDR2 FQGNSA. CDR3 length: 14 residues. Methods used by the authors: ImmunoSEQ yielded junction-only sequences lacking quality scores, so filtering differed. Assay: immunoSEQ multiplex PCR; the TCRdb copy retains only in-frame clones and omits some. Clonal size and the V and J genes are those of that table, whereas D and trimming came from the DNA. The table records about a million clones, around 80% of them present only once. Regarding the study as a whole: Non-shared clonotypes had lower generation probabilities than those shared by all four donors. Relative to memory subsets, naive subsets generally showed larger estimated richness. Sharing across four donors was highest in naive CD4 (around 5%) and lowest in memory CD8 (roughly 0.4%).

V gene TRBV7-2 combines with J gene TRBJ2-4; D might be TRBD1 or TRBD2, each matching 5 bases. The specimen sequenced was memory CD4+ T cells sorted from blood. Subset reported: CD45RA-negative fraction. The clonotype originates from a young man in good health. CDR3 sequence: CASSLVGMGDIQYF. The DNA for the CDR3 is TGTGCCAGCAGCTTAGTCGGCATGGGGGACATTCAGTACTTC.